This entry is about one TCR beta chain. These data are taken from a study of OX40 agonist ivuxolimab in advanced cancers. Measured with immunoSEQ multiplex PCR; TCRdb has only the in-frame clones, and not every one. Of about 22,000 clones listed, about 88% are singletons. The CDR3 has 13 amino acids. The germline gives CDR1 LNHDA, CDR2 SQIVND (reference sequence). V was shortened by 3 bases and J by 2 bases, with 6 bases between the two germline ends. This material consisted of CD4+ or CD8+ T cells sorted from blood, taken in a trial of the OX40 agonist ivuxolimab. V and J are TRBV19 and TRBJ2-3; D is undetermined. The TCR comes from an adult with an advanced solid tumor such as melanoma, head and neck, liver or kidney cancer. For the CDR3, the DNA is TGTGCCAGTAGTATTCTTTACACAGATACGCAGTATTTT. Protein: CASSILYTDTQYF. The variable domain in full, with the rest retrieved from reference TRBV19 and TRBJ2-3, is DGGITQSPKYLFRKEGQNVTLSCEQNLNHDAMYWYRQDPGQGLRLIYYSQIVNDFQKGDIAEGYSVSREKKESFPLTVTSAQKNPTAFYLCASSILYTDTQYFGPGTRLTVL.